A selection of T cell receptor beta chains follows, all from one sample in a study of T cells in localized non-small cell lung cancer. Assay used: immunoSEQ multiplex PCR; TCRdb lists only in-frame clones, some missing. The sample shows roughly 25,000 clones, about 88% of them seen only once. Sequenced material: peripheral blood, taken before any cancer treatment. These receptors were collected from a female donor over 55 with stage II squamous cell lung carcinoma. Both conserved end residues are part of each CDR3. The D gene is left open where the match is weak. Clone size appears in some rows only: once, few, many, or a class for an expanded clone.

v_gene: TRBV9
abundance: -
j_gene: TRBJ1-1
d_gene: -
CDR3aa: CASSVDPRDEAFF
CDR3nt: TGTGCCAGCAGCGTAGACCCCCGAGATGAAGCTTTCTTT

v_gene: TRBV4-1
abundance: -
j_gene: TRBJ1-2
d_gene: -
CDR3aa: CASSQGDISYTF
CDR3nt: TGCGCCAGCAGCCAAGGTGACATTAGCTACACCTTC

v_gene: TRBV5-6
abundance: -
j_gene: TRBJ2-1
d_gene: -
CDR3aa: CASSLLRAGYNEQFF
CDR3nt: TGTGCCAGCAGCTTACTGAGGGCCGGTTACAATGAGCAGTTCTTC

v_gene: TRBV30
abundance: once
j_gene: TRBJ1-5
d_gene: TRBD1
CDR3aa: CAWGDSRTQPQHF
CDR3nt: TGTGCCTGGGGGGACAGTCGGACTCAGCCCCAGCATTTT

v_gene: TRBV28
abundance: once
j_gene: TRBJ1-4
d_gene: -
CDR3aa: CASSLGGKMGKLFF
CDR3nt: TGTGCCAGCAGTTTAGGGGGTAAAATGGGCAAACTGTTTTTT

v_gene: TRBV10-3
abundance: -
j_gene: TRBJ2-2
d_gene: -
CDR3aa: CAISDRYTGELFF
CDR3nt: TGTGCCATCAGTGACCGGTACACCGGGGAGCTGTTTTTT

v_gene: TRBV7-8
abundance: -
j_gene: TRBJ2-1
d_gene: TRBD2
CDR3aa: CASWLAGTDYNEQFF
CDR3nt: TGTGCCAGCTGGCTAGCGGGAACAGATTACAATGAGCAGTTCTTC

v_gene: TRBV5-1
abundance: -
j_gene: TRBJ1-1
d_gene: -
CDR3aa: CASSYSGSGLDTEAFF
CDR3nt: TGCGCCAGCAGCTATTCCGGGTCGGGTCTGGACACTGAAGCTTTCTTT

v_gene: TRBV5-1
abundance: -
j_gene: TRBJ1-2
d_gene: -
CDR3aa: CASSFESYGYTF
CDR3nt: TGCGCCAGCAGCTTCGAGAGTTATGGCTACACCTTC

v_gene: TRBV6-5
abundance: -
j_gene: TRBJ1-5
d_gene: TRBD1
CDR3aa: CASSQGEMQPQHF
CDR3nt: TGTGCCAGCAGTCAGGGGGAGATGCAGCCCCAGCATTTT

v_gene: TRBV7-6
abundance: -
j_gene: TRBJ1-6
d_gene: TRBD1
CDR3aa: CASSLGVGRGLRPLHF
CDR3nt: TGTGCCAGCAGCTTAGGTGTGGGCAGGGGGCTTAGACCCCTCCACTTT

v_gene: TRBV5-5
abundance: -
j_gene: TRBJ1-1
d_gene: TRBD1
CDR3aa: CASRWDRGRTEAFF
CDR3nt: TGTGCCAGCAGGTGGGACAGGGGGAGGACTGAAGCTTTCTTT

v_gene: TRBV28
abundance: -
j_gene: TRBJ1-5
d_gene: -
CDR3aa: CASRGAGNSNQPQHF
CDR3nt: TGTGCCAGCCGGGGGGCAGGAAATAGCAATCAGCCCCAGCATTTT

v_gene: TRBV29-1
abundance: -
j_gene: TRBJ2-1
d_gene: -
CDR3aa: CSVDRYNEQFF
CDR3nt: TGCAGCGTTGACAGGTACAATGAGCAGTTCTTC

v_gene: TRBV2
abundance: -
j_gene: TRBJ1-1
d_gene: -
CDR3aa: CASSGLGSMNTEAFF
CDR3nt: TGTGCCAGCAGTGGTCTGGGTTCCATGAACACTGAAGCTTTCTTT

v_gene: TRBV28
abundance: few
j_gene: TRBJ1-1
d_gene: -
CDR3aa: CASTVLMNTEAFF
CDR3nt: TGTGCCAGCACGGTTCTCATGAACACTGAAGCTTTCTTT

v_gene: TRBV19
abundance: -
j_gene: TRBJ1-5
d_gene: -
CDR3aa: CASLTGFGNQPQHF
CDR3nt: TGTGCCAGTCTCACCGGGTTTGGCAATCAGCCCCAGCATTTT

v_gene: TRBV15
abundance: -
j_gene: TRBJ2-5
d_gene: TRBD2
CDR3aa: CATSRDWGGQTQETQYF
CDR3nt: TGTGCCACCAGCAGAGATTGGGGGGGTCAGACCCAAGAGACCCAGTACTTC

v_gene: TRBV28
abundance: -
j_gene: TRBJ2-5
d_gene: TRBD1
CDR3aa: CASTGTGQGETQYF
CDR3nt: TGTGCCAGCACCGGGACAGGGCAGGGAGAGACCCAGTACTTC

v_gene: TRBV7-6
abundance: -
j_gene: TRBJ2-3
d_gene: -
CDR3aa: CASSHRVRGTDTQYF
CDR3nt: TGTGCCAGCAGCCACAGGGTTCGGGGCACAGATACGCAGTATTTT

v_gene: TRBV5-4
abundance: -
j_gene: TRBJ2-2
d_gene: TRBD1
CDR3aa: CASSMPGQGSIGELFF
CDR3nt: TGTGCCAGCAGCATGCCGGGACAGGGGTCAATCGGGGAGCTGTTTTTT

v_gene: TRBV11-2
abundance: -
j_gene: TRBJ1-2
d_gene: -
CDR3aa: CASSFTGEGGYTF
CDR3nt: TGTGCCAGCAGCTTCACAGGAGAGGGTGGCTACACCTTC

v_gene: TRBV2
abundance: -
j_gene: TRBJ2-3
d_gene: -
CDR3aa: CASSTSGRRDTQYF
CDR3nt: TGTGCCAGCAGTACGAGCGGCCGCAGGGATACGCAGTATTTT

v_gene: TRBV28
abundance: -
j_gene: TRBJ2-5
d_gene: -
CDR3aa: CASSSLSGSYVETQYF
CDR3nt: TGTGCCAGCAGTTCCCTTTCAGGGTCATACGTGGAGACCCAGTACTTC

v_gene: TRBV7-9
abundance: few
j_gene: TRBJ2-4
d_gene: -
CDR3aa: CASSLVDGSNIQYF
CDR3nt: TGTGCCAGCAGCTTAGTAGACGGGAGCAACATTCAGTACTTC

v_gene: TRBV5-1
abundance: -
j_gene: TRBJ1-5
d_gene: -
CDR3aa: CASSLDHNQPQHF
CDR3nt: TGCGCCAGCAGCTTGGATCACAATCAGCCCCAGCATTTT

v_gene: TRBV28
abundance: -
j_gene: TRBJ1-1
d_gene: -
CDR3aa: CASSSPGRGAEAFF
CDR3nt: TGTGCCAGCAGTTCCCCGGGACGGGGGGCTGAAGCTTTCTTT

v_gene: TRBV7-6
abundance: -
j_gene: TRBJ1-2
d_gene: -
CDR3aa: CASSRNSEAFDGYTF
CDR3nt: TGTGCCAGCAGCCGCAACTCGGAAGCGTTCGATGGCTACACCTTC

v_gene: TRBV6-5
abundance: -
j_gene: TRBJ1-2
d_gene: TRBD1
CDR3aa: CASSYALGTGHGYTF
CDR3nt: TGTGCCAGCAGTTACGCCTTAGGGACAGGGCATGGCTACACCTTC

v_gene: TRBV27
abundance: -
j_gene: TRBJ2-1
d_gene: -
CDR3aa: CASRVGNYNEQFF
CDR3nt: TGTGCCAGCAGGGTCGGGAACTACAATGAGCAGTTCTTC

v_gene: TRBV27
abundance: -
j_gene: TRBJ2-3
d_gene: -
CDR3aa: CASSLLAARTDTQYF
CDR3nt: TGTGCCAGCAGTTTGCTTGCTGCCCGCACAGATACGCAGTATTTT

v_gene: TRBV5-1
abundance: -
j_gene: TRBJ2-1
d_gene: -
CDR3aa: CASSSLANLNNEQFF
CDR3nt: TGCGCCAGCAGCTCCTTAGCGAACCTAAACAATGAGCAGTTCTTC

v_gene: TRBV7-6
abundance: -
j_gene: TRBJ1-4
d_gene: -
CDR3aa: CASRSWSGEKLFF
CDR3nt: TGTGCCAGCAGATCTTGGAGTGGTGAAAAACTGTTTTTT

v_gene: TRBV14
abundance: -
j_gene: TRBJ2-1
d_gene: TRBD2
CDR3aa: CASSQGRTSLFF
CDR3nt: TGTGCCAGCAGCCAGGGGAGGACTAGCCTGTTCTTC

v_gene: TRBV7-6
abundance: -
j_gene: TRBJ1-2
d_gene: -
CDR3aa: CASSPGRSGGYTF
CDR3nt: TGTGCCAGCAGCCCGGGACGGTCAGGGGGCTACACCTTC

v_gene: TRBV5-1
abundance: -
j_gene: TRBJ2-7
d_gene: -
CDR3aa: CASAHGGSYEQYF
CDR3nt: TGCGCCAGCGCCCATGGGGGCTCCTACGAGCAGTACTTC

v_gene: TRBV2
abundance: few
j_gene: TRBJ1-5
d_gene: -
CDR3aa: CASSEAVGSYQPQHF
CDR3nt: TGTGCCAGCAGTGAAGCGGTGGGAAGCTACCAGCCCCAGCATTTT

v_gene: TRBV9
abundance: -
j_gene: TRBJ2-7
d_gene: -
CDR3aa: CASSGGDFLEQYF
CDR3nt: TGTGCCAGCAGCGGTGGAGACTTTCTCGAGCAGTACTTC

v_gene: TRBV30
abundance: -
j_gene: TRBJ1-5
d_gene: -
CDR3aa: CAWSVRAGQPQHF
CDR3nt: TGTGCCTGGAGTGTACGAGCCGGTCAGCCCCAGCATTTT

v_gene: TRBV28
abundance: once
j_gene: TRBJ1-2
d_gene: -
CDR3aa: CASGPPTQAIGYTF
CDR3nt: TGTGCCAGCGGTCCCCCCACACAGGCTATAGGCTACACCTTC

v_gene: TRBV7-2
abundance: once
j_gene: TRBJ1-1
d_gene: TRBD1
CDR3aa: CASSLGWTGRTEAFF
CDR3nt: TGTGCCAGCAGCTTAGGATGGACAGGGCGGACTGAAGCTTTCTTT

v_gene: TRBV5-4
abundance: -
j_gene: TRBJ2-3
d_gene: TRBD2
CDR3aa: CASSRTSGRVKDTQYF
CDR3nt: TGTGCCAGCAGCAGGACTAGCGGGAGAGTAAAAGATACGCAGTATTTT

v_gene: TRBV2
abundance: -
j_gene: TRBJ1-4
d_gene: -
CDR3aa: CASRQEGLTNEKLFF
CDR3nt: TGTGCCAGCAGACAGGAGGGGCTGACTAATGAAAAACTGTTTTTT

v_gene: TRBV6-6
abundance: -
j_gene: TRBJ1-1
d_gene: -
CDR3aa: CASMGTEAFF
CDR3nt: TGTGCCAGCATGGGCACTGAAGCTTTCTTT

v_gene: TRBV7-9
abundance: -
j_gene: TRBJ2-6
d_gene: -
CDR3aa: CASSFSGSGANVLTF
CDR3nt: TGTGCCAGCAGCTTTTCGGGCTCTGGGGCCAACGTCCTGACTTTC

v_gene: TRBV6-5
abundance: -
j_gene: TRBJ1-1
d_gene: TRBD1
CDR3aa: CASSPQTGLITEAFF
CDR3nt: TGTGCCAGCAGTCCCCAGACAGGGTTAATCACTGAAGCTTTCTTT

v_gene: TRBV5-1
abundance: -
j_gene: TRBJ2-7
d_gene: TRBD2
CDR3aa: CASSPELRGGLEQYF
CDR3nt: TGCGCCAGCAGCCCAGAACTGCGGGGGGGCCTAGAGCAGTACTTC

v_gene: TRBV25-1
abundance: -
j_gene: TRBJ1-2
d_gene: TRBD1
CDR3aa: CASSPTLGTGEAYGYTF
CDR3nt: TGTGCCAGCAGTCCGACACTGGGGACAGGGGAGGCCTATGGCTACACCTTC

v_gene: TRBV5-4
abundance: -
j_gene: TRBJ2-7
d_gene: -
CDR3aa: CASSLDPPFPREQYF
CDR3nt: TGTGCCAGCAGCCTGGATCCGCCCTTCCCTCGCGAGCAGTACTTC

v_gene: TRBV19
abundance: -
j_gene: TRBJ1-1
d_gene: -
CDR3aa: CASSSAFF
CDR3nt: TGTGCCAGTAGTAGCGCTTTCTTT

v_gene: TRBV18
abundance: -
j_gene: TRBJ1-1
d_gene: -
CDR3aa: CASSPRQGRNTEAFF
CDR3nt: TGTGCCAGCTCACCACGGCAGGGGAGGAACACTGAAGCTTTCTTT

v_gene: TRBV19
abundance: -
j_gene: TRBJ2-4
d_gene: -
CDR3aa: CASSKSIGNIQYF
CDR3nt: TGTGCCAGTAGTAAGTCAATCGGAAACATTCAGTACTTC

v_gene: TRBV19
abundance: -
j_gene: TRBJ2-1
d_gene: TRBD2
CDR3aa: CASRAGLAGAAEQFF
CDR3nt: TGTGCCAGTAGGGCTGGACTAGCGGGAGCGGCTGAGCAGTTCTTC

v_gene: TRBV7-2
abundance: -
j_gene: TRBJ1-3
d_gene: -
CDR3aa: CASSLDGSSGNTIYF
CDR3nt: TGTGCCAGCAGCTTGGACGGGAGCTCTGGAAACACCATATATTTT

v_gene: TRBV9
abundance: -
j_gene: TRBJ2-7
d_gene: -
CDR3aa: CASGPGSSYEQYF
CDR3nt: TGTGCCAGTGGACCCGGTAGCTCCTACGAGCAGTACTTC